This TCR beta chain comes out of a study of T cell responses to AZD1222 COVID-19 vaccine. Profiling relied on immunoSEQ multiplex PCR, and the TCRdb table lists in-frame clones only, not all of them. This table holds about 120,000 clones, around 90% found once. Findings and limits, study-wide: Spike as a whole was targeted by vaccine-associated CD4 TCRs, dominant at 160-218 and 743-854. The study reported that nearly half of spike-specific TCRs target unmutated variant regions.

About this clone: Its specificity is unknown.

The germline V gene encodes CDR1 SGHVS and CDR2 FQNEAQ. The CDR3 contains 15 residues. V was clipped by 5 bases and J by 0 bases; unmatched bases: 6. The TCR comes from an adult who received the AZD1222 COVID-19 vaccine. The sequences come from peripheral blood, collected 28 days after the second AZD1222 dose. The gene calls are TRBV7-8 and TRBJ2-7, with 8 bases matching TRBD1. CDR3 region: CASSPRTGPSYEQYF. DNA for the CDR3: TGTGCCAGCAGCCCCCGGACAGGGCCCTCCTACGAGCAGTACTTC.